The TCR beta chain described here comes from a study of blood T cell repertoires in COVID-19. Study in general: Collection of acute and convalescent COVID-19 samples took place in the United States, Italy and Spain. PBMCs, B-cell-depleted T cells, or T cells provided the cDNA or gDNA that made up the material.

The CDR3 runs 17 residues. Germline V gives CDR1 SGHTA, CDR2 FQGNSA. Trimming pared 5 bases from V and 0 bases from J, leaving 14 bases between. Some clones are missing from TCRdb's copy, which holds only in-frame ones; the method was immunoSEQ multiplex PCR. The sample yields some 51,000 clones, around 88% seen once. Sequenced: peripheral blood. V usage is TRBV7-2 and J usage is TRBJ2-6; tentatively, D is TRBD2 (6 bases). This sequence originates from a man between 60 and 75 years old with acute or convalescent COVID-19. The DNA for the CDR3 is TGTGCCAGCAGCCTGGGACTGATAGGCTCTGGGGCCAACGTCCTGACTTTC. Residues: CASSLGLIGSGANVLTF.